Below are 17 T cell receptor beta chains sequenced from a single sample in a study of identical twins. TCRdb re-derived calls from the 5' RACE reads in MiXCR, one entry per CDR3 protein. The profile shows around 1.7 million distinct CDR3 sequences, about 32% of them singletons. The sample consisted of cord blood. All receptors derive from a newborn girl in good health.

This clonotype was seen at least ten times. This chain's CDR3 is CASSQAGWLSSSYEQYF. The CDR3 DNA reads TGTGCCAGCAGCCAAGCTGGGTGGCTTTCAAGCTCCTACGAGCAGTACTTC. V gene TRBV3-1 combines with J gene TRBJ2-7; unclear D gene. With 1 base removed from V and 0 bases from J, the gap between germline ends came to 16 bases. Germline-derived CDR1 and CDR2 are LGHDT and YNNKEL (reference sequence). The CDR3 covers 17 residues.

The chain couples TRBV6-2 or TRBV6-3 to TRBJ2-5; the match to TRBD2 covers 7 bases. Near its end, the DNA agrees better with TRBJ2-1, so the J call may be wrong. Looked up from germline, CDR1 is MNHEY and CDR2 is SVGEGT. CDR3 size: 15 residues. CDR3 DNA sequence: TGTGCCAGCAGTTACCTCCCGGGACTACAAGAGACCCAGTTCTTC. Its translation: CASSYLPGLQETQFF.

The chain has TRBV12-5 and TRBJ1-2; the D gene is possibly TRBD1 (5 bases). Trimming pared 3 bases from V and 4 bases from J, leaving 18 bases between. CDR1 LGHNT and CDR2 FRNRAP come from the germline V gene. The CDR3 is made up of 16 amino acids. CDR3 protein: CASGFEAGQGSYGYTF. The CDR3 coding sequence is TGTGCTAGTGGTTTCGAGGCGGGGCAGGGATCCTATGGCTACACCTTC.

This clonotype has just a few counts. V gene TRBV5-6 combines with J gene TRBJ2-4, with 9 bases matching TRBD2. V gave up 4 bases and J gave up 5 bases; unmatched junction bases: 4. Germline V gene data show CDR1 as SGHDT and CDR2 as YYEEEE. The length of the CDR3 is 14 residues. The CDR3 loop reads CASSPPSGENIQYF. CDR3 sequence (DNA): TGTGCCAGCAGCCCACCTAGCGGGGAAAACATTCAGTACTTC.

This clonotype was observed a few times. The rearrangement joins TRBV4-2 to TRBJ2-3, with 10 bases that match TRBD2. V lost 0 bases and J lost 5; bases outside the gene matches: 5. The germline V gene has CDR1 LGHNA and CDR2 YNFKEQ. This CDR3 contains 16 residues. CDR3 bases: TGTGCCAGCAGCCAAGAGCTAGCGGGAGTAGGAGATACGCAGTATTTT. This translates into CASSQELAGVGDTQYF.

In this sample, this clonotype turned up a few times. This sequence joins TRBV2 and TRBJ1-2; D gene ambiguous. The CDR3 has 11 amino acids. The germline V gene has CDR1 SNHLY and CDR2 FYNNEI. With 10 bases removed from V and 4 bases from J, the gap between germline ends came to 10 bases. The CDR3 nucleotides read TGTGCCACCGGGGAGGGCTATGGCTACACCTTC. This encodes CATGEGYGYTF.

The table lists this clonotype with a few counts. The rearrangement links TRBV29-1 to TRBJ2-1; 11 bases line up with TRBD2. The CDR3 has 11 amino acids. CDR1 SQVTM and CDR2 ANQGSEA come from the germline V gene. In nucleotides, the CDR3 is TGCAGTAGCGGGGGGGCCGGTGAGCAGTTCTTC. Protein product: CSSGGAGEQFF.

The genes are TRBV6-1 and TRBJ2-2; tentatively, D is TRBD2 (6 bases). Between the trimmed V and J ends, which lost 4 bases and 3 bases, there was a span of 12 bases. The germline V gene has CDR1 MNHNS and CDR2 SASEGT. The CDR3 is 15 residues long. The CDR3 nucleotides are TGTGCCAGCAGTGCTCTCCGGAGGGACACCGGGGAGCTGTTTTTT. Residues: CASSALRRDTGELFF.

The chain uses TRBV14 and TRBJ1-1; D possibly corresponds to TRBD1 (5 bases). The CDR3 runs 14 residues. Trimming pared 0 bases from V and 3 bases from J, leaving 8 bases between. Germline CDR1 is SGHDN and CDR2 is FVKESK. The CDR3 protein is CASSQDGAHTEAFF. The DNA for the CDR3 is TGTGCCAGCAGCCAAGACGGGGCGCACACTGAAGCTTTCTTT.

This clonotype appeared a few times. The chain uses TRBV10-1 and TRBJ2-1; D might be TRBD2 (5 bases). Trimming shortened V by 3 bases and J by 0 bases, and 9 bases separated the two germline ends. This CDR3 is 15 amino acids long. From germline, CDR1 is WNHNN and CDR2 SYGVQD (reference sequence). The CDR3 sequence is CASSDHRDSYNEQFF. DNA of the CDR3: TGCGCCAGCAGTGACCACCGGGACTCCTACAATGAGCAGTTCTTC.

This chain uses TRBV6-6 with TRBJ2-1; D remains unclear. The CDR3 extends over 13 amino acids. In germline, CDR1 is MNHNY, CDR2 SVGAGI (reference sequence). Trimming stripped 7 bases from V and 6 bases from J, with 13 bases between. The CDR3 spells CASKPSGSNEQFF. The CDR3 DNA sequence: TGTGCCAGCAAACCCTCCGGGTCCAATGAGCAGTTCTTC.

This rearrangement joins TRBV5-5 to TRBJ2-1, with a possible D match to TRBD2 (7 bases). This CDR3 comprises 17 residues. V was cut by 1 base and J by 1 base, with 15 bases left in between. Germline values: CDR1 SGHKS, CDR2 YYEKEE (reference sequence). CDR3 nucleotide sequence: TGTGCCAGCAGCTTGTCTTGGGGGGGCCGATCCTACAATGAGCAGTTCTTC. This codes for CASSLSWGGRSYNEQFF. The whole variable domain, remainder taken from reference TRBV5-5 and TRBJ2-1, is DAGVTQSPTHLIKTRGQQVTLRCSPISGHKSVSWYQQVLGQGPQFIFQYYEKEERGRGNFPDRFSARQFPNYSSELNVNALLLGDSALYLCASSLSWGGRSYNEQFFGPGTRLTVL.

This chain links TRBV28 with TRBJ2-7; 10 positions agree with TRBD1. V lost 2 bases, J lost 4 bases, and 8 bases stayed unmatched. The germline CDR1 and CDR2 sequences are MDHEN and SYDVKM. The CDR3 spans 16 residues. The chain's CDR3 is CASSLSPGTGAYEQYF. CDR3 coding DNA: TGTGCCAGCAGTTTAAGCCCCGGGACAGGGGCTTACGAGCAGTACTTC.

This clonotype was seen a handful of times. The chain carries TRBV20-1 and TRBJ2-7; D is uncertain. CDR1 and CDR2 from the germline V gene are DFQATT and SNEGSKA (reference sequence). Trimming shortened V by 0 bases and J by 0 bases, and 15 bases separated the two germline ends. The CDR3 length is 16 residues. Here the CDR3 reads CSAREVRHQSSYEQYF. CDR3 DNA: TGCAGTGCTAGAGAAGTACGACACCAAAGCTCCTACGAGCAGTACTTC.

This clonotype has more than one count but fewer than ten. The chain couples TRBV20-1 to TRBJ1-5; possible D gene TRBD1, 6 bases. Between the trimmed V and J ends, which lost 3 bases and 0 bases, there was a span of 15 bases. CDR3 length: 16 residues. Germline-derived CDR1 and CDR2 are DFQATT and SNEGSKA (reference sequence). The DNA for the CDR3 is TGCAGTGCTAGTTTTAAGGGGGATTATAGCAATCAGCCCCAGCATTTT. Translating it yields CSASFKGDYSNQPQHF.

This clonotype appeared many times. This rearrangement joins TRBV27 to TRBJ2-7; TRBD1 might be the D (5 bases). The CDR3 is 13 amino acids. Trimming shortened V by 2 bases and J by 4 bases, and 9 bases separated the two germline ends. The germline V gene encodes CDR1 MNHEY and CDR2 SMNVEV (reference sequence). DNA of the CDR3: TGTGCCAGCAGTTTACCCGGACAATACGAGCAGTACTTC. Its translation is CASSLPGQYEQYF.

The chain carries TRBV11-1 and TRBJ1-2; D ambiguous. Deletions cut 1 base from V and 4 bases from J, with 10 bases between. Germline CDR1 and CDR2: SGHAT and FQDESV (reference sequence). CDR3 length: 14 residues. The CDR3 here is CASSLEPAPYGYTF. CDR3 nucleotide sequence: TGTGCCAGCAGCTTAGAGCCAGCACCCTATGGCTACACCTTC. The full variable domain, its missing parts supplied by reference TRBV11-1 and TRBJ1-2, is EAEVAQSPRYKITEKSQAVAFWCDPISGHATLYWYRQILGQGPELLVQFQDESVVDDSQLPKDRFSAERLKGVDSTLKIQPAELGDSAMYLCASSLEPAPYGYTFGSGTRLTVV.